What follows are 17 T cell receptor beta chains derived from one specimen sequenced in a study of cytomegalovirus exposure and HLA in healthy donors. 13 Jbeta primers and 60 Vbeta primers were used for the PCR. The protocol was immunoSEQ multiplex PCR, while the TCRdb copy is restricted to in-frame clones and leaves out a portion. The sample includes 85,000 to 100,000 clones, 79% of them seen just once. Sequencing input: PBMCs. These receptors all come from a male donor in good health and CMV-seropositive.

V usage is TRBV5-6 and J usage is TRBJ1-4, with TRBD1 matching over 9 bases. Germline lookup yields CDR1 SGHDT and CDR2 YYEEEE. There are 15 residues in the CDR3. The V and J ends lost 0 bases and 10 bases, in that order; junction bases with no gene match: 7. The CDR3 sequence is CASSLAPTGGGKLFF. The CDR3 DNA is TGTGCCAGCAGCTTGGCCCCGACAGGGGGTGGAAAACTGTTTTTT.

This clone was seen once. The V gene is TRBV6-1, the J gene TRBJ2-5, with D possibly matching TRBD2 (6 bases). Germline V gene data show CDR1 as MNHNS and CDR2 as SASEGT. The V end was cut by 6 bases, the J end by 5 bases, with 19 bases between. The CDR3 has 15 residues. The CDR3: CASSRNPGTLETQYF. DNA for the CDR3: TGTGCCAGCAGCCGTAATCCCGGGACTCTGGAGACCCAGTACTTC.

The chain recombines TRBV19 with TRBJ2-7; 10 bases are a match to TRBD1. Losses at the gene ends were 7 bases for V and 2 bases for J; bases not matched to a gene: 5. The CDR3 spans 14 residues. The germline gives CDR1 LNHDA, CDR2 SQIVND (reference sequence). The CDR3 DNA sequence: TGTGCCAGTACCACCGGGACAGGGGCCTACGAGCAGTACTTC. Amino acid sequence: CASTTGTGAYEQYF.

This clone is a singleton in its sample. V and J are TRBV7-9 and TRBJ2-1; 8 bases agree with TRBD2. The length of the CDR3 is 16 residues. CDR1 and CDR2 (germline): SEHNR, FQNEAQ (reference sequence). The V gene end was trimmed by 6 bases and the J gene end by 5 bases; junction bases not matched to a gene: 12. The CDR3 bases are TGTGCCAGCAGTCCAAGCATAGCGGGGAGCCACAATGAGCAGTTCTTC. Translated: CASSPSIAGSHNEQFF.

The chain combines TRBV7-5 with TRBJ2-7; the table assigns TRBD1, which was not confirmed against the DNA. TRBV7-5 is assigned pseudogene status. The CDR3 sequence is 15 residues long. In DNA, the CDR3 is TGTGCCAGAAGCTTAACAACAGGGACCTCCTACGAGCAGTACTTC. Protein: CARSLTTGTSYEQYF.

CDR3 bases: TGTGCCAGCAGCTTATCATCGGGGAAGGATAGACCGAATAATTCACCCCTCCACTTT. Protein product: CASSLSSGKDRPNNSPLHF. V usage is TRBV7-4 and J usage is TRBJ1-6; no clear D. Germline values: CDR1 SGHVT, CDR2 SQSDAQ. With 2 bases removed from V and 5 bases from J, the gap between germline ends came to 22 bases. The CDR3 spans 19 residues.

V usage is TRBV29-1 and J usage is TRBJ1-1, with D tentatively TRBD1 (5 bases). This CDR3 comprises 12 residues. Trimming shortened V by 6 bases and J by 2 bases, and 10 bases separated the two germline ends. From germline, CDR1 is SQVTM and CDR2 ANQGSEA. CDR3 nucleotides: TGCAGCGTGAACGGGGGTAACACTGAAGCTTTCTTT. Residues: CSVNGGNTEAFF.

The chain combines TRBV19 with TRBJ2-3; 9 nucleotides align to TRBD2. The CDR3 has 15 amino acids. V trimming: 7 bases; J trimming: 1 base; junction bases outside the gene matches: 6. Germline V CDR1 and CDR2: LNHDA, SQIVND (reference sequence). The chain's CDR3 is CASTASGDRTDTQYF. CDR3 bases: TGTGCCAGTACGGCTAGCGGGGATCGCACAGATACGCAGTATTTT.

The chain carries TRBV30 and TRBJ2-2, with TRBD2 identical over 12 bases. With V trimmed by 3 bases and J by 6 bases, 5 bases remained unmatched. Looked up from germline, CDR1 is GTSNPN and CDR2 is SVGIG (reference sequence). There are 15 residues in the CDR3. The CDR3 DNA sequence: TGTGCCTGGAGGACCCTAGCGGGGGGGGCCGGGGAGCTGTTTTTT. This encodes CAWRTLAGGAGELFF.

The chain combines TRBV2 with TRBJ1-2; 7 bases agree with TRBD1. The V and J ends lost 6 bases and 8 bases, in that order; junction bases with no gene match: 6. The CDR3 spans 12 residues. Germline-derived CDR1 and CDR2 are SNHLY and FYNNEI. The CDR3 here is CASREGASGYTF. The CDR3 DNA reads as TGTGCCAGCAGAGAGGGGGCGTCAGGCTACACCTTC.

The genes are TRBV7-9 and TRBJ2-2, with 8 bases that match TRBD2. The CDR3 is 16 amino acids. CDR1 and CDR2 from the germline V gene are SEHNR and FQNEAQ (reference sequence). Trimming took 3 bases from V and 5 from J; bases not matched to a gene: 8. Here the CDR3 reads CASSFSAGGETGELFF. In DNA form, the CDR3 reads TGTGCCAGCAGCTTCTCGGCGGGGGGAGAGACCGGGGAGCTGTTTTTT.

V is TRBV5-5 and J is TRBJ2-2, with a weak D call TRBD1 (6 bases). V lost 3 bases to trimming and J lost 1 base, with 13 bases between them. CDR1 and CDR2 (germline): SGHKS, YYEKEE (reference sequence). This CDR3 spans 16 amino acids. CDR3 sequence (DNA): TGTGCCAGCAGCTGGGGGACATCCCTGAACACCGGGGAGCTGTTTTTT. The encoded protein is CASSWGTSLNTGELFF.

This chain connects TRBV11-2 to TRBJ1-1, with 7 nucleotides matching TRBD1. Germline trimming cut 8 bases from V and 4 bases from J; bases unmatched to any gene: 10. The V gene's germline CDR1 is SGHAT and CDR2 FQNNGV. This CDR3 is built from 14 residues. CDR3 in amino acids: CASQTTTGSTEAFF. In nucleotides, the CDR3 is TGTGCCAGCCAAACGACGACAGGGAGCACTGAAGCTTTCTTT.

The V and J genes are TRBV7-3 and TRBJ2-1, with D possibly matching TRBD2 (7 bases). The germline gives CDR1 SGHTA, CDR2 FQGTGA. V lost 5 bases and J lost 8, with 16 bases in between. This CDR3 region has 14 residues. The CDR3 reads CASSILGGGDEQFF. As DNA, the CDR3 is TGTGCCAGCAGCATTCTTGGCGGGGGCGATGAGCAGTTCTTC. Variable domain in full (rest from reference TRBV7-3 and TRBJ2-1): GAGVSQTPSNKVTEKGKYVELRCDPISGHTALYWYRQSLGQGPEFLIYFQGTGAADDSGLPNDRFFAVRPEGSVSTLKIQRTERGDSAVYLCASSILGGGDEQFFGPGTRLTVL.

This chain links TRBV30 with TRBJ1-2, with TRBD1 matching 12 bases. Germline CDR1 and CDR2: GTSNPN and SVGIG (reference sequence). After removal of 3 bases from V and 0 bases from J, the junction contained 2 bases not matched to a gene. The CDR3 loop spans 15 amino acids. Here the CDR3 reads CAWRGQGATNYGYTF. CDR3 coding DNA: TGTGCCTGGAGGGGACAGGGGGCGACTAACTATGGCTACACCTTC.

The chain carries TRBV10-3 and TRBJ2-2; perhaps TRBD2 as D (5 bases). The CDR3 is 17 amino acids. The germline V and J ends were trimmed by 3 bases and 4 bases, with 18 bases remaining between them. Germline V gives CDR1 ENHRY, CDR2 SYGVKD. Written as DNA, the CDR3 is TGTGCCATCAGTGATTTTTCGTTGGGAGTGAGCACCGGGGAGCTGTTTTTT. Its translation is CAISDFSLGVSTGELFF.

The chain uses TRBV5-6 and TRBJ1-5; D is undetermined. Per the germline V gene, CDR1 is SGHDT and CDR2 is YYEEEE. Trimming pared 4 bases from V and 5 bases from J, leaving 10 bases between. The CDR3 is 13 residues long. The CDR3 sequence is CASSLEPDQPQHF. The CDR3 DNA reads as TGTGCCAGCAGCCTCGAACCGGATCAGCCCCAGCATTTT.